These T cell receptor beta chains were read from a single sample in a study of shared clonotypes between healthy human individuals. The assay was immunoSEQ multiplex PCR, and TCRdb's table has in-frame clones only and misses some. The profile covers around 2.3 million clones, with roughly 95% appearing a single time and about 0.13% taken by the ten largest. The sequenced material came from naive CD4+ T cells sorted from blood. The receptors were gathered from a man between 18 and 35 years old in good health. The CDR3 runs from the conserved cysteine through the conserved F or W. The D gene is left open where the match is weak. Not every row has a clone size; where given, it reads once, few, many or a size class.

clone_size,d_call,v_call,j_call,cdr3_aa,cdr3_nt
-,-,TRBV7-2,TRBJ1-4,CASSLTGMGEKLFF,TGTGCCAGCAGCTTAACAGGGATGGGGGAAAAACTGTTTTTT
-,-,TRBV19,TRBJ1-1,CASSPTADSEAFF,TGTGCCAGTAGCCCTACCGCGGATAGTGAAGCTTTCTTT
-,TRBD2,TRBV5-1,TRBJ2-1,CASSLRTSGGPLREQFF,TGCGCCAGCAGCTTGCGGACTAGCGGGGGGCCCTTACGAGAGCAGTTCTTC
-,TRBD2,TRBV27,TRBJ2-2,CASSTLSFRGESGELFF,TGTGCCAGCAGTACCCTAAGCTTCCGGGGGGAAAGCGGGGAGCTGTTTTTT
-,-,TRBV10-3,TRBJ1-1,CAISESGNTEAFF,TGTGCCATCAGTGAATCGGGGAACACTGAAGCTTTCTTT
-,-,TRBV10-3,TRBJ1-1,CAISESSVANTEAFF,TGTGCCATCAGTGAGTCTAGTGTTGCGAACACTGAAGCTTTCTTT
-,-,TRBV5-1,TRBJ2-7,CASSLGQPSQTEQYF,TGCGCCAGCAGCTTGGGGCAGCCCTCTCAAACGGAGCAGTACTTC
-,TRBD2,TRBV15,TRBJ2-5,CATSRAELAGGLGAQYF,TGTGCCACCAGCAGAGCTGAACTAGCGGGGGGCCTCGGGGCCCAGTACTTC
-,-,TRBV30,TRBJ2-2,CAWSAGRNTGELFF,TGTGCCTGGAGTGCCGGCAGGAACACCGGGGAGCTGTTTTTT
-,-,TRBV25-1,TRBJ1-3,CASSEYFAGYSGNTIYF,TGTGCCAGCAGTGAATATTTCGCAGGATACTCTGGAAACACCATATATTTT
-,-,TRBV12-1,TRBJ2-5,CASSPARTGAGETQYF,TGTGCCAGCAGCCCGGCCAGGACAGGGGCGGGAGAGACCCAGTACTTC
-,-,TRBV5-3,TRBJ2-1,CARSLEGAASAGNEQFF,TGTGCCAGAAGCTTGGAGGGTGCGGCTAGCGCTGGTAATGAGCAGTTCTTC
-,-,TRBV10-3,TRBJ1-2,CAIGTRRGDGYTF,TGTGCCATCGGGACACGCCGAGGGGATGGCTACACCTTC
-,TRBD1,TRBV6-5,TRBJ1-6,CASSQGGSSLHF,TGTGCCAGCAGTCAGGGGGGGTCGTCCCTCCACTTT
once,-,TRBV7-9,TRBJ2-1,CASSLVDFGRDWSYNEQFF,TGTGCCAGCAGCTTAGTTGATTTTGGCAGGGACTGGTCCTACAATGAGCAGTTCTTC
-,TRBD1,TRBV7-9,TRBJ1-4,CASSAGGQGSNEKLFF,TGTGCCAGCAGCGCCGGAGGACAGGGCAGTAATGAAAAACTGTTTTTT
-,TRBD2,TRBV30,TRBJ2-1,CAWRVLAGPSSYNEQFF,TGTGCCTGGAGAGTGTTAGCGGGGCCGAGCTCCTACAATGAGCAGTTCTTC
-,-,TRBV30,TRBJ2-3,CAWSGLRADTQYF,TGTGCCTGGAGTGGACTGAGAGCAGATACGCAGTATTTT
-,TRBD2,TRBV30,TRBJ2-1,CATLAGGHLGEQFF,TGTGCCACATTGGCGGGAGGACACCTGGGTGAGCAGTTCTTC
-,TRBD2,TRBV5-1,TRBJ2-3,CASSLGLAGGPGDTDTQYF,TGCGCCAGCAGCCTGGGACTAGCGGGAGGGCCGGGGGACACAGATACGCAGTATTTT
-,-,TRBV5-1,TRBJ2-1,CASSLSGNEQFF,TGCGCCAGCAGCTTGTCAGGAAATGAGCAGTTCTTC
-,-,TRBV7-9,TRBJ2-5,CASSLIETQYF,TGTGCCAGCAGCTTAATTGAGACCCAGTACTTC
-,-,TRBV7-9,TRBJ1-1,CASSLLRGGAFF,TGTGCCAGCAGCTTGTTGAGGGGAGGCGCTTTCTTT
-,TRBD1,TRBV6-6,TRBJ2-7,CASSYRGQGASYEQYF,TGTGCCAGCAGTTATCGGGGACAGGGGGCCTCCTACGAGCAGTACTTC
-,-,TRBV27,TRBJ2-7,CACPKGDGVYEQYF,TGTGCCTGCCCTAAGGGGGACGGAGTCTACGAGCAGTACTTC
few,-,TRBV5-4,TRBJ1-2,CASSFDRPYGYTF,TGTGCCAGCAGCTTTGACAGACCCTATGGCTACACCTTC
-,-,TRBV6-5,TRBJ1-1,CASSYSGQGAFF,TGTGCCAGCAGTTACTCAGGGCAGGGTGCTTTCTTT
-,TRBD1,TRBV6-5,TRBJ1-1,CASSPGQGASEAFF,TGTGCCAGCAGTCCCGGACAGGGTGCTTCTGAAGCTTTCTTT
-,-,TRBV6-5,TRBJ1-4,CASSSGQLNEKLFF,TGTGCCAGCAGTTCCGGACAGTTAAATGAAAAACTGTTTTTT